The source of this T cell receptor beta chain is a study of Ad26.COV2.S vaccination and SARS-CoV-2 variants. Overall study context: Ad26.COV2.S, an intramuscular injection, was given once or twice 56 days apart.

Stated treatment: 19 received Ad26.COV2.S at low or high dose, single or two shots; 5 received placebo; per-sample allocation not given. Sampling happened 63 days after the first vaccine or placebo injection. Method: immunoSEQ multiplex PCR; TCRdb's copy keeps in-frame clones and lacks some. The data hold some 480,000 clones, with roughly 87% observed a single time. The CDR3 has 13 residues. Trimming stripped 7 bases from V and 4 bases from J, with 13 bases between. The germline V gene has CDR1 MNHNY and CDR2 SVGAGI (reference sequence). This TCR was sampled from a person between 18 and 60 years old who received the Ad26.COV2.S COVID-19 vaccine or a placebo. The input for sequencing was peripheral blood, taken in a trial of Ad26.COV2.S vaccine versus placebo. The chain is built from TRBV6-6 and TRBJ1-2, with no clear D. This chain's CDR3 is CASIEHPTYGYTF. CDR3 bases: TGTGCCAGCATCGAACACCCGACCTATGGCTACACCTTC.